This T cell receptor (beta chain) was recovered during a study of Graves' ophthalmopathy and Graves' hyperthyroidism. Study-wide points: The study's model predicted ophthalmopathy progression at 70.59% sensitivity and about 78% specificity.

Exclusion criteria comprised other autoimmune diseases, uncontrolled infections, pregnancy or lactation in patients. The germline gives CDR1 LNHNV, CDR2 YYDKDF (reference sequence). V was trimmed by 9 bases and J by 3 bases, leaving 18 bases between them. The CDR3 contains 15 residues. RNA transcripts provided the template for amplifying TCR beta CDR3 regions. An opening RT-PCR round employed HTBI primers and preceded a second-round multiplex PCR. Via MiXCR, TCRdb re-called the multiplex PCR reads, giving one row per CDR3 protein. This repertoire shows over a million distinct CDR3 sequences, about 36% found once; its top ten account for 11%. This clonotype was seen repeatedly, ten times or more. Its antigen remains unknown.

The rearrangement joins TRBV15 to TRBJ1-5; D is perhaps TRBD1 (6 bases). The TCR originated in an adult man with Graves' hyperthyroidism. The specimen was peripheral blood or thyroid tissue (not recorded which). The CDR3 nucleotides are TGTGCCACGGGTTCTGCACAGGGTACCAATCAGCCCCAGCATTTT. Its protein is CATGSAQGTNQPQHF.